This T cell receptor beta chain was identified during a study of cytomegalovirus exposure and HLA in healthy donors. General study results and limits: The tendency of first-cohort TCR clusters to co-occur in the 120 or so validation repertoires was the finding of a later analysis.

On this clone: Its antigen is not known.

Repertoires were generated with immunoSEQ multiplex PCR, while TCRdb's copy carries only in-frame clones and drops some. This sample yields hundreds of thousands of clones, of which 85% to 90% are seen a single time; about 0.9% belongs to the top ten. From germline, CDR1 is MNHEY and CDR2 SMNVEV (reference sequence). This CDR3 is built from 14 residues. Trimming took 0 bases from V and 5 from J, leaving 11 bases between them. The rearrangement joins TRBV27 to TRBJ2-7; D might be TRBD2 (5 bases). The sequence came from a woman in her late teens or twenties in good health and CMV-seronegative. The sequencing input was PBMCs. The chain's CDR3 is CASSLSRRGDEQYF. The CDR3 coding sequence is TGTGCCAGCAGTTTATCCAGACGGGGAGACGAGCAGTACTTC.